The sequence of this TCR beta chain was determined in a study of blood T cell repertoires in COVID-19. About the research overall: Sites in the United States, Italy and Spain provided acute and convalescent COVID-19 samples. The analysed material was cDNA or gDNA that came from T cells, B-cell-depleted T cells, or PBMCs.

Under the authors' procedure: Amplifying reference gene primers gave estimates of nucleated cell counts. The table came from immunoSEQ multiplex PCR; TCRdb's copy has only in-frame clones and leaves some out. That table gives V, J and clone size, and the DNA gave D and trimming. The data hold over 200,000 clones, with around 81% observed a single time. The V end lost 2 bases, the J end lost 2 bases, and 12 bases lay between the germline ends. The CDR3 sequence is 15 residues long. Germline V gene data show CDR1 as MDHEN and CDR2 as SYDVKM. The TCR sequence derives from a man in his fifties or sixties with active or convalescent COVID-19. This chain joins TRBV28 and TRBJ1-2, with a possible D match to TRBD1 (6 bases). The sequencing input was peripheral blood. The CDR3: CASSLGQPLNYGYTF. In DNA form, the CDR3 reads TGTGCCAGCAGTTTAGGACAGCCTCTCAACTATGGCTACACCTTC.